This passage covers 12 T cell receptor beta chains from one sample sequenced in a study of cytomegalovirus exposure and HLA in healthy donors. The PCR had 60 Vbeta and 13 Jbeta primers. Profiling relied on immunoSEQ multiplex PCR, and the TCRdb table lists in-frame clones only, not all of them. Of about 90,000 clones listed, 65% to 75% are singletons. Specimen: PBMCs. The receptors derive from a man aged 30 to 45 in good health and CMV-seronegative.

The V call is TRBV9, the J call TRBJ2-7, with TRBD1 as a possible D gene (6 bases). CDR1 and CDR2 from the germline V gene are SGDLS and YYNGEE. The V gene lost 3 bases and the J gene lost 1 base, with 11 bases spanning the gap. There are 14 residues in the CDR3. The CDR3 nucleotides read TGTGCCAGCAGCGACGGGACACTATCCTACGAGCAGTACTTC. Protein sequence: CASSDGTLSYEQYF.

The genes are TRBV5-6 and TRBJ2-7, with 7 bases that match TRBD1. The germline CDR1 and CDR2 sequences are SGHDT and YYEEEE. V lost 4 bases, J lost 3 bases, and 4 bases stayed unmatched. This CDR3 has 13 amino acids. CDR3 residues: CASSPGQFYEQYF. In DNA form, the CDR3 reads TGTGCCAGCAGCCCGGGACAGTTCTACGAGCAGTACTTC.

The rearrangement joins TRBV12-5 to TRBJ2-1; 7 bases are a match to TRBD2. CDR3 length: 14 amino acids. Per the germline V gene, CDR1 is LGHNT and CDR2 is FRNRAP. Trimming cost V 6 bases and J 4 bases; bases outside gene matches: 6. In DNA, the CDR3 is TGTGCTAGTGGACCAAGCGGGGATTACAATGAGCAGTTCTTC. As protein: CASGPSGDYNEQFF.

The rearrangement joins TRBV30 to TRBJ2-1; D is possibly TRBD2 (6 bases). With 3 bases removed from V and 0 bases from J, the gap between germline ends came to 12 bases. CDR1 is GTSNPN and CDR2 is SVGIG in the germline V gene (reference sequence). CDR3 length: 15 residues. CDR3 protein: CAWSLGGSSYNEQFF. The CDR3 nucleotides are TGTGCCTGGAGCCTAGGAGGGAGCTCCTACAATGAGCAGTTCTTC.

J is TRBJ1-5 and V is TRBV29-1, with a tentative D call TRBD1 (5 bases). CDR3 length: 13 residues. The V gene's germline CDR1 is SQVTM and CDR2 ANQGSEA. Trimming removed 4 bases from V and 3 bases from J, with 10 bases in between. CDR3 loop: CSVVAGDNQPQHF. Here the CDR3 DNA reads TGCAGCGTTGTGGCGGGGGACAATCAGCCCCAGCATTTT.

This clone was seen a few times. CDR3 DNA sequence: TGTGCCAGCAGTCTCTCTAGCACAGATACGCAGTATTTT. It codes for CASSLSSTDTQYF. The chain combines TRBV27 with TRBJ2-3; D gene uncertain. This CDR3 has 13 amino acids. Germline V gene lookup returns CDR1 MNHEY and CDR2 SMNVEV (reference sequence). The V and J ends lost 5 bases and 0 bases respectively, with 6 bases between them.

The chain couples TRBV27 to TRBJ2-5; the match to TRBD1 covers 7 bases. The CDR3 totals 13 residues. In germline, CDR1 is MNHEY, CDR2 SMNVEV (reference sequence). V dropped 8 bases and J dropped 5; count of bases not matched to a gene: 8. The CDR3 nucleotides are TGTGCCAGCGGTCCGACAGGGCGTGAGACCCAGTACTTC. This translates into CASGPTGRETQYF.

The rearrangement uses TRBV4-2 and TRBJ2-7, with a possible D match to TRBD2 (5 bases). Germline CDR1 is LGHNA and CDR2 is YNFKEQ. The length of the CDR3 is 16 residues. The germline V and J ends were trimmed by 0 bases and 2 bases, with 14 bases remaining between them. In DNA, the CDR3 is TGTGCCAGCAGCCAAGATAGAAAGCGGATCACCTACGAGCAGTACTTC. This codes for CASSQDRKRITYEQYF.

This chain connects TRBV11-2 to TRBJ1-2; D not certain. The ends were cut back, 4 bases at V and 0 bases at J, with 15 bases in the middle. Germline V gives CDR1 SGHAT, CDR2 FQNNGV. The CDR3 contains 16 residues. The CDR3 protein is CASSSSRSRTNYGYTF. Here the CDR3 DNA reads TGTGCCAGCAGCTCTTCGCGTAGCCGCACTAACTATGGCTACACCTTC.

The gene calls are TRBV29-1 and TRBJ1-1; 8 nucleotides line up with TRBD1. V dropped 7 bases and J dropped 8; count of bases not matched to a gene: 15. The CDR3 contains 14 residues. Germline lookup yields CDR1 SQVTM and CDR2 ANQGSEA. CDR3 amino acids: CSADRTGQGREAFF. The CDR3 DNA is TGCAGCGCTGACCGAACAGGACAGGGCAGAGAAGCTTTCTTT.

The chain links TRBV7-9 to TRBJ2-6; no firm D call. The ends were cut back, 5 bases at V and 2 bases at J, with 13 bases in the middle. This CDR3 has 16 residues. CDR1 is SEHNR and CDR2 is FQNEAQ in the germline V gene (reference sequence). The CDR3 DNA reads TGTGCCAGCAGCCACCCTTCAGGCCCTGGGGCCAACGTCCTGACTTTC. Protein: CASSHPSGPGANVLTF.

This clone was observed a few times. The V call is TRBV5-1, the J call TRBJ1-1; D is possibly TRBD1 (5 bases). Trimming took 0 bases from V and 3 from J, leaving 6 bases between them. The CDR3 is 13 residues long. Germline V lookup: CDR1 SGHRS, CDR2 YFSETQ. The CDR3 DNA reads as TGCGCCAGCAGCTTGGGACAGCACACTGAAGCTTTCTTT. Its translation: CASSLGQHTEAFF.